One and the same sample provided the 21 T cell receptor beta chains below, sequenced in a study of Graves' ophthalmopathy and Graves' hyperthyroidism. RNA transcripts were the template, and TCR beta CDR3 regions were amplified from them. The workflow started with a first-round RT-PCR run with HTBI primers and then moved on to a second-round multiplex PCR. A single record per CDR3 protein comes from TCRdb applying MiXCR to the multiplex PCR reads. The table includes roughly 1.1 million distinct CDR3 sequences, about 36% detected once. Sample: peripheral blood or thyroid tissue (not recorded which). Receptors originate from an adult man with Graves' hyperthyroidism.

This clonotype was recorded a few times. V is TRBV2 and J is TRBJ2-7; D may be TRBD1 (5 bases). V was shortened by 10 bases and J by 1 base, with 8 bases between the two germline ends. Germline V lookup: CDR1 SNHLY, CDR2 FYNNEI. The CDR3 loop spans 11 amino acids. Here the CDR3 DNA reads TGTGCCACCGGACATTCCTACGAGCAGTACTTC. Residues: CATGHSYEQYF.

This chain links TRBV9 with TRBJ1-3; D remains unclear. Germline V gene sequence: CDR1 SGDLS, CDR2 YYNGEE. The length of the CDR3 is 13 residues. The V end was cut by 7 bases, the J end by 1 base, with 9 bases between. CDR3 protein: CASGQHSGNTIYF. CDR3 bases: TGTGCCAGCGGCCAACATTCTGGAAACACCATATATTTT.

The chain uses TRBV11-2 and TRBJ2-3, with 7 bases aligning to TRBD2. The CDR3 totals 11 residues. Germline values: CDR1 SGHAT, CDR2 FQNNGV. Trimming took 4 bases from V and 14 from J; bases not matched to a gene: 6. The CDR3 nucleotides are TGTGCCAGCAGCTACGGGAGGACGTCGTATTTT. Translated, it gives CASSYGRTSYF. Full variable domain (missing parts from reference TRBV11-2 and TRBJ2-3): EAGVAQSPRYKIIEKRQSVAFWCNPISGHATLYWYQQILGQGPKLLIQFQNNGVVDDSQLPKDRFSAERLKGVDSTLKIQPAKLEDSAVYLCASSYGRTSYFGPGTRLTVL.

Written as DNA, the CDR3 is TGTGCCAGCAGCCGGGGGGCCATGAACACTGAAGCTTTCTTT. This translates into CASSRGAMNTEAFF. The chain has TRBV7-9 and TRBJ1-1, with D possibly being TRBD1 (6 bases). The CDR3 is made up of 14 amino acids. The V gene lost 5 bases and the J gene lost 0 bases, with 10 bases spanning the gap. The germline V gene has CDR1 SEHNR and CDR2 FQNEAQ (reference sequence).

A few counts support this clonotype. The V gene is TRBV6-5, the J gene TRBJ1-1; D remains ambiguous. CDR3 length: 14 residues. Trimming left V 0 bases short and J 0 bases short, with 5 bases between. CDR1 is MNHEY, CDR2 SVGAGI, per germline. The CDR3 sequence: CASSYSAMNTEAFF. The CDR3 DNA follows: TGTGCCAGCAGTTACTCGGCAATGAACACTGAAGCTTTCTTT.

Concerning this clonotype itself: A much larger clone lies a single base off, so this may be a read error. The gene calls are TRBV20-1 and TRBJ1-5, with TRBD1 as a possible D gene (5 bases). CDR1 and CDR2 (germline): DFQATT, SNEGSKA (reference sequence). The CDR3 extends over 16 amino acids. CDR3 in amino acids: CSARGPGGWRNQSQHF. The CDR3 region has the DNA TGCAGTGCTAGAGGTCCCGGGGGGTGGCGCAATCAGTCCCAGCATTTT.

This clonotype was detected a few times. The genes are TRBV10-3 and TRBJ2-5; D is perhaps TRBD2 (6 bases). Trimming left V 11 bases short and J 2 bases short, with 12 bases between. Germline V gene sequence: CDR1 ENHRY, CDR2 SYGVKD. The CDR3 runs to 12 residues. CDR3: CAVRGIQETQYF. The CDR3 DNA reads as TGTGCCGTCCGGGGGATTCAAGAGACCCAGTACTTC.

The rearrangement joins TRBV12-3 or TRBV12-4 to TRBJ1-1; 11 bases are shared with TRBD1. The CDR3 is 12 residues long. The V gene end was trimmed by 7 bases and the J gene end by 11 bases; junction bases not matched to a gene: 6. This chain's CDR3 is CASTPGQGEAFF. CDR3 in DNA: TGTGCCAGCACGCCGGGACAGGGGGAGGCTTTCTTT.

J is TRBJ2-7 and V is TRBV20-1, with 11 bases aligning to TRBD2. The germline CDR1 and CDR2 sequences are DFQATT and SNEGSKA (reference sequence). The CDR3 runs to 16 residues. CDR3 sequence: CAVQGSGRAASYEQYF. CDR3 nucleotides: TGCGCCGTGCAAGGTAGCGGGAGGGCCGCTTCCTACGAGCAGTACTTC.

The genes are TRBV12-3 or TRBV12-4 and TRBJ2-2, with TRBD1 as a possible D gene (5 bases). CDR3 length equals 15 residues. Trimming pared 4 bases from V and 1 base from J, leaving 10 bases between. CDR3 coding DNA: TGTGCCAGCAGTTGGTCACAGGTGAACACCGGGGAGCTGTTTTTT. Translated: CASSWSQVNTGELFF.

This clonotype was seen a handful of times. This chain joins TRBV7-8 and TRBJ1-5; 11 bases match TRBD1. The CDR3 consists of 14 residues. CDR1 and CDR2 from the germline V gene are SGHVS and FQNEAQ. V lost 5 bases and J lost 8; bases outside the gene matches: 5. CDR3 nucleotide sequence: TGTGCCAGCAGCCAGGGACAGGGGGTTAAGCCCCAGCATTTT. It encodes CASSQGQGVKPQHF.

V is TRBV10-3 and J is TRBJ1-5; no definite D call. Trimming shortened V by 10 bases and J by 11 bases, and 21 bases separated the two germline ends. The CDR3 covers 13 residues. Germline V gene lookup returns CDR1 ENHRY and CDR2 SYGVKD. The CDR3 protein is CATTQPSQETQHF. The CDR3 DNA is TGTGCCACGACCCAGCCAAGCCAAGAGACCCAGCATTTT.

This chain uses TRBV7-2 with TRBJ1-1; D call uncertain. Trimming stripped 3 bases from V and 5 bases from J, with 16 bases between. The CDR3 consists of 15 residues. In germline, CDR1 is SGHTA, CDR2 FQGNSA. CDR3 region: CASSFERIEGTEAFF. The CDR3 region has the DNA TGTGCCAGCAGCTTTGAGAGGATTGAGGGAACTGAAGCTTTCTTT.

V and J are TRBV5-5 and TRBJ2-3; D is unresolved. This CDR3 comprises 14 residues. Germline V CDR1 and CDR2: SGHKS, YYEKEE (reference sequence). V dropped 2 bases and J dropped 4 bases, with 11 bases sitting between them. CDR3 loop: CASSLDRAADTQYF. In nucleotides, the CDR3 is TGTGCCAGCAGCTTAGATCGGGCAGCAGATACGCAGTATTTT.

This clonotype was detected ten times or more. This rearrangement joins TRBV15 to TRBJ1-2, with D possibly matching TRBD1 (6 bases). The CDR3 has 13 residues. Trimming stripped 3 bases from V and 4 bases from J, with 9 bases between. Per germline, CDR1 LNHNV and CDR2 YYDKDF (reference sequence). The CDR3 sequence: CATSRTGIYGYTF. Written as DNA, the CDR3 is TGTGCCACCAGCAGGACAGGCATCTATGGCTACACCTTC.

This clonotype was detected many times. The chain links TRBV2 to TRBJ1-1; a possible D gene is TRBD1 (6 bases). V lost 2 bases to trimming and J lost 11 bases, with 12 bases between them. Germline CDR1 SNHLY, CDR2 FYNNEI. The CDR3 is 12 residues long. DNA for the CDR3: TGTGCCAGCAGTGAACCACAGGGAGACGCTTTCTTT. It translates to CASSEPQGDAFF.

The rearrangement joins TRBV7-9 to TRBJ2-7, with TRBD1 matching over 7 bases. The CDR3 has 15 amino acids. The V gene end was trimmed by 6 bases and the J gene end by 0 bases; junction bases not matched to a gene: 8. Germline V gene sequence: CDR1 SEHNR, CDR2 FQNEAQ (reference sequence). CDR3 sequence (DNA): TGTGCCAGCAGTCCTAACCGGGACAGCTCCTACGAGCAGTACTTC. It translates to CASSPNRDSSYEQYF.

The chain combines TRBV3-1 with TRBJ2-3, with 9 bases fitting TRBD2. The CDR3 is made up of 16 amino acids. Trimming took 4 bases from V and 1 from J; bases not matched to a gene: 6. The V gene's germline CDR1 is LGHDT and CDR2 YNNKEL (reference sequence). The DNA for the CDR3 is TGTGCCAGCAGCCTAGGACTAGCGACTCGCACAGATACGCAGTATTTT. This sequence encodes CASSLGLATRTDTQYF.

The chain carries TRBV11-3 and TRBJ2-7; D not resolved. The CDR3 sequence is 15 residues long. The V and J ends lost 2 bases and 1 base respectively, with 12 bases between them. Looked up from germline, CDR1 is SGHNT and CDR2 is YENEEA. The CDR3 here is CASSLTVRESYEQYF. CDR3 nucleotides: TGTGCCAGCAGCTTAACGGTCAGAGAATCCTACGAGCAGTACTTC.

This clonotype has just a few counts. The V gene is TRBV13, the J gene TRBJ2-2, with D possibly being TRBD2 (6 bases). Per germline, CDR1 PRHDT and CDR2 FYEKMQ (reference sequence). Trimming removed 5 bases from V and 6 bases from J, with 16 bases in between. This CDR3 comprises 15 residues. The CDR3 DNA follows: TGTGCCAGCAGCGGAGGGGACCTAAGTCCCGGGGAGCTGTTTTTT. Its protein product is CASSGGDLSPGELFF.

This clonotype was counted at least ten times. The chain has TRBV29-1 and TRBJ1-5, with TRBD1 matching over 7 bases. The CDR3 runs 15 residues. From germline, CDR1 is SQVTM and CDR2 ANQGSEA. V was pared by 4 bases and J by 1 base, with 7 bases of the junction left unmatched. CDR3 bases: TGCAGCGTTGCGGTGGGACAGTCCAGCAATCAGCCCCAGCATTTT. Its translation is CSVAVGQSSNQPQHF. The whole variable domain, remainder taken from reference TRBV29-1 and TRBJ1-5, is SAVISQKPSRDICQRGTSLTIQCQVDSQVTMMFWYRQQPGQSLTLIATANQGSEATYESGFVIDKFPISRPNLTFSTLTVSNMSPEDSSIYLCSVAVGQSSNQPQHFGDGTRLSIL.